This entry features one T cell receptor (beta chain) sequence. The sample originates from a study of shared clonotypes between healthy human individuals. Whole-study context: Serving as donors were a couple of women and a few men, whose ages spanned 18 to 49.

Investigators spread the genomic DNA of each subset evenly over several immunoSEQ plates. Amplification in unsorted PBMC replicate PCRs started from 250 to 300 ng DNA, which equals about 30,000 T cell genomes. Ten immunoSEQ deep assay plates were used by the authors to sequence unsorted PBMC DNA. Repertoires were generated with immunoSEQ multiplex PCR, while TCRdb's copy carries only in-frame clones and drops some. In the table there are more than 400,000 clones, 81% of which are singletons. The trim removed 4 bases at V and 4 bases at J, leaving 10 bases unmatched. CDR3 length: 14 amino acids. Germline V lookup: CDR1 GTSNPN, CDR2 SVGIG (reference sequence).

The chain employs TRBV30 and TRBJ2-7, with 7 bases lining up with TRBD2. Sequencing input: PBMCs. This sequence originates from a woman between 40 and 50 years old in good health. Some clones in this sample may be carry-over from other donors' samples. CDR3 nucleotides: TGTGCCTGGAAAACTGGCGGGAGATTGTACGAGCAGTACTTC. The encoded protein is CAWKTGGRLYEQYF.